The sample holds a few counts of the clone carrying this TCR beta chain. Its antigen is still unknown. Trimming stripped 5 bases from V and 2 bases from J, with 12 bases between. The CDR3 totals 14 residues. CDR1 and CDR2 from the germline V gene are SGHAT and FQDESV (reference sequence). Reverse transcribing all isolated RNA meant expressed TCRB transcripts were sequenced. The assay was immunoSEQ multiplex PCR, and TCRdb's table has in-frame clones only and misses some. Seen here are more than 140,000 clones, 9% to 10% observed once, and the top ten hold less than 0.85%. Staining for CD45RO/CCR7/CD25/CD127/CD95/CD27 allowed sorting of CD4+ naive, central memory, regulatory and stem cell-like memory cells. This sample stems from a study of beta chain features in type 1 diabetes. Broader study findings: Insertions were fewer and deletions more numerous at VDJ junctions in type 1 diabetes patients.

The clonotype comes from a woman in her forties in good health. J is TRBJ1-1 and V is TRBV11-1; D possibly corresponds to TRBD1 (5 bases). Sequencing was done on a sample of central memory CD4+ T cells from blood. CDR3 coding DNA: TGTGCCAGCAGCCATGGGAGGGGAAACACTGAAGCTTTCTTT. It encodes CASSHGRGNTEAFF. Full variable domain (remainder filled in from reference TRBV11-1 and TRBJ1-1): EAEVAQSPRYKITEKSQAVAFWCDPISGHATLYWYRQILGQGPELLVQFQDESVVDDSQLPKDRFSAERLKGVDSTLKIQPAELGDSAMYLCASSHGRGNTEAFFGQGTRLTVV.